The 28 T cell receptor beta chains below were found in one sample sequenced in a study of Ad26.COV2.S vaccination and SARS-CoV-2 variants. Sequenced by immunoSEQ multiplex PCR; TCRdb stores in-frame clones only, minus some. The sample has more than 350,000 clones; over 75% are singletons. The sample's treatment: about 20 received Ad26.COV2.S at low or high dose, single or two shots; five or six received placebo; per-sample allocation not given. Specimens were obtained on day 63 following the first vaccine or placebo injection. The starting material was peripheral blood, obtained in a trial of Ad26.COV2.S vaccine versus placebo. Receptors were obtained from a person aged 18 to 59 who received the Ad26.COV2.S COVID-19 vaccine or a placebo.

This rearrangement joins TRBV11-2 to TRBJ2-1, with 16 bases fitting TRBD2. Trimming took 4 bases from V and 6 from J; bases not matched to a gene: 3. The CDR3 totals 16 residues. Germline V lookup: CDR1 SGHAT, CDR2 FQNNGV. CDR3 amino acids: CASSSGTSGRANEQFF. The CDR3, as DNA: TGTGCCAGCAGCTCCGGGACTAGCGGGAGGGCCAATGAGCAGTTCTTC.

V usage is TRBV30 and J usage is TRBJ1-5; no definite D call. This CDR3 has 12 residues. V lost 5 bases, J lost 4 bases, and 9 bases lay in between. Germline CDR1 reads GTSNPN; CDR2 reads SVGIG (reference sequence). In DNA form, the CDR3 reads TGTGCCTGGGGCCGACGAAATCAGCCCCAGCATTTT. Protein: CAWGRRNQPQHF.

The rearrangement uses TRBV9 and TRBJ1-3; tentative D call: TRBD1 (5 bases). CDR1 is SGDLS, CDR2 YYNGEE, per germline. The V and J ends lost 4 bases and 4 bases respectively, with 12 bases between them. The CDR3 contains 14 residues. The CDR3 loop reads CASSSRQGGNTIYF. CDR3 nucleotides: TGTGCCAGCAGCTCACGGCAGGGAGGAAACACCATATATTTT.

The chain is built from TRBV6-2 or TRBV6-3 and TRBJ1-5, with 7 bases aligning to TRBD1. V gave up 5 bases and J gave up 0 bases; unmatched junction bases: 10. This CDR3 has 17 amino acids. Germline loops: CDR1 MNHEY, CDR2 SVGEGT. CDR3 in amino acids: CASSARDRKNSNQPQHF. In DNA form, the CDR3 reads TGTGCCAGCAGTGCCCGGGACAGAAAAAATAGCAATCAGCCCCAGCATTTT.

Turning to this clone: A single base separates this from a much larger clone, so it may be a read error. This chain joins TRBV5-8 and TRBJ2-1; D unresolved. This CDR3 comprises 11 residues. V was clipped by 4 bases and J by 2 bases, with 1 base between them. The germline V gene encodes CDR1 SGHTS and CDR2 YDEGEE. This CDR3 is CASSTYNEQFF. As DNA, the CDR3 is TGTGCCAGCAGCACCTACAATGAGCAGTTCTTC. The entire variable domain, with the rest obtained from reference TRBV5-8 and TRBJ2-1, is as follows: EAGVTQSPTHLIKTRGQQATLRCSPISGHTSVYWYQQALGLGLQFLLWYDEGEERNRGNFPPRFSGRQFPNYSSELNVNALELEDSALYLCASSTYNEQFFGPGTRLTVL.

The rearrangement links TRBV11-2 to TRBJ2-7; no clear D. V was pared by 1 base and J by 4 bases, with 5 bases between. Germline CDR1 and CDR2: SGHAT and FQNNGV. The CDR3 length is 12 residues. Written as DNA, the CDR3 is TGTGCCAGCAGCTTAGGTCGGTACGAGCAGTACTTC. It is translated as CASSLGRYEQYF.

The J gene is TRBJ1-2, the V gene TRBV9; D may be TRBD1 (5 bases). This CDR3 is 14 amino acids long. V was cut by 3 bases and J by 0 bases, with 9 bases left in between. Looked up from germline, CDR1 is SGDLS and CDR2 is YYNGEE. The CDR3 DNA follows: TGTGCCAGCAGCGCTGGGGCACCTAACTATGGCTACACCTTC. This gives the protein CASSAGAPNYGYTF.

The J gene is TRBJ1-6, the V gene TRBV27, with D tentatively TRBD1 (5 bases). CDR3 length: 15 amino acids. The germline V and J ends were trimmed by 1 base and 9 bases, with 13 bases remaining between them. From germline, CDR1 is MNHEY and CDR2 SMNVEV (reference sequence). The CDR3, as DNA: TGTGCCAGCAGTTTATTTGGGGGTAGCGGTTCACCCCTCCACTTT. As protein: CASSLFGGSGSPLHF.

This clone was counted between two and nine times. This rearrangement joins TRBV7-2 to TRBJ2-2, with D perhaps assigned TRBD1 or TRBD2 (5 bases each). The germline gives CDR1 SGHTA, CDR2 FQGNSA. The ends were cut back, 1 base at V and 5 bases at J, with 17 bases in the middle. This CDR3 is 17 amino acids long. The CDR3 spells CASSLEGTPSRTGELFF. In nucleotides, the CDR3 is TGTGCCAGCAGCTTAGAAGGGACGCCCTCTAGGACCGGGGAGCTGTTTTTT.

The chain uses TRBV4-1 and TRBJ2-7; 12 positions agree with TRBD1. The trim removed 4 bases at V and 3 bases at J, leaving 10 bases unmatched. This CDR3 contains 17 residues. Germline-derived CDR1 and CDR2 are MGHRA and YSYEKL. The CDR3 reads CASSLTPGTGGGYEQYF. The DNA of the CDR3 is TGCGCCAGCAGCCTTACCCCGGGGACAGGGGGCGGCTACGAGCAGTACTTC.

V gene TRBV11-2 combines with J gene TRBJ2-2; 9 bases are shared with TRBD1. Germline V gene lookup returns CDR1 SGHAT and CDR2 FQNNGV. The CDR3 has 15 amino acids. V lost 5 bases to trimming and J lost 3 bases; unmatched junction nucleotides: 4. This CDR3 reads CASSPWDRDTGELFF. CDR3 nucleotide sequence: TGTGCCAGCAGCCCTTGGGACAGGGACACCGGGGAGCTGTTTTTT.

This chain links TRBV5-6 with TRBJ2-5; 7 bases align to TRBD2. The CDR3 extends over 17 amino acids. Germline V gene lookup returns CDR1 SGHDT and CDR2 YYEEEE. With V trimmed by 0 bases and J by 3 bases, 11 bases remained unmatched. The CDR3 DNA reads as TGTGCCAGCAGCTTGGTCCCCATGCGGGACTACGAAGAGACCCAGTACTTC. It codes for CASSLVPMRDYEETQYF.

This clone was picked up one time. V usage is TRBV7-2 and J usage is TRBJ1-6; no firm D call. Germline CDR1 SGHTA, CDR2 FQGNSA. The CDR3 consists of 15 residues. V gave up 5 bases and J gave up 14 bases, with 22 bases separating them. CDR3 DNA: TGTGCCAGCAGCCCAGGTGCCCGGAACCTGATGGCCCTCCACTTT. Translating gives CASSPGARNLMALHF.

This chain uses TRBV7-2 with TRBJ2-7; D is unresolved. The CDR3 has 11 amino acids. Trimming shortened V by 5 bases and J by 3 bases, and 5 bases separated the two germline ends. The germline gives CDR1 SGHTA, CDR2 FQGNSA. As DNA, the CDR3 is TGTGCCAGCAGCACCAACTACGAGCAGTACTTC. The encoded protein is CASSTNYEQYF.

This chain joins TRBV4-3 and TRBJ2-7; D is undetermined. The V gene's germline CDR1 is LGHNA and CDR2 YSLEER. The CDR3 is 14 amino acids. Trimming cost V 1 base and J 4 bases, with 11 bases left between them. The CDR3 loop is CASSQGVDLYEQYF. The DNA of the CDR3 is TGCGCCAGCAGCCAAGGGGTGGACCTATACGAGCAGTACTTC.

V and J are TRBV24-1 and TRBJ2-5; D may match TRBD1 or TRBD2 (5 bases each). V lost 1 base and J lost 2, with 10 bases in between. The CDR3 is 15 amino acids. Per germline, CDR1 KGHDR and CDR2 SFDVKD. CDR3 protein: CATSDLGTEQETQYF. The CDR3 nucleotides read TGTGCCACCAGTGATTTAGGGACCGAACAAGAGACCCAGTACTTC.

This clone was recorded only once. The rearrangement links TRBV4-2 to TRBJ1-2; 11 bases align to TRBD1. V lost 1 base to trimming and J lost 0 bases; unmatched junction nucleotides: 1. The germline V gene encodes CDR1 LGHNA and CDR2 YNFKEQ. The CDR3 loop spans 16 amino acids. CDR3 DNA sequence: TGTGCCAGCAGCCAAGCGGGACAGGGGGCTAACTATGGCTACACCTTC. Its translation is CASSQAGQGANYGYTF.

The CDR3 coding sequence is TGTGCCAGCAGTTTACTTACAAATGAGCAGTTCTTC. Its protein product is CASSLLTNEQFF. J is TRBJ2-1 and V is TRBV28, with D hard to call. The V gene lost 2 bases and the J gene lost 7 bases, with 6 bases spanning the gap. CDR1 is MDHEN, CDR2 SYDVKM, per germline. There are 12 residues in the CDR3.

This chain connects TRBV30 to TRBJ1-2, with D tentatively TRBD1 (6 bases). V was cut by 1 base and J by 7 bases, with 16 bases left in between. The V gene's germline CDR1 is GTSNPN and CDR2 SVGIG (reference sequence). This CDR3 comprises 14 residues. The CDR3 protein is CAWSGHQGRGGYTF. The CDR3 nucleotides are TGTGCCTGGAGTGGACACCAGGGGAGAGGTGGCTACACCTTC. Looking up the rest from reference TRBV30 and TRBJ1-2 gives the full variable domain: SQTIHQWPATLVQPVGSPLSLECTVEGTSNPNLYWYRQAAGRGLQLLFYSVGIGQISSEVPQNLSASRPQDRQFILSSKKLLLSDSGFYLCAWSGHQGRGGYTFGSGTRLTVV.

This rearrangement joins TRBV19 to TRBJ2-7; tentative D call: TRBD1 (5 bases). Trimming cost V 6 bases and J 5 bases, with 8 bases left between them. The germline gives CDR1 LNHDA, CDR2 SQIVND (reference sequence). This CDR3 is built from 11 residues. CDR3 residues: CASRAGNEQYF. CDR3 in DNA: TGTGCCAGTAGGGCAGGGAACGAGCAGTACTTC.

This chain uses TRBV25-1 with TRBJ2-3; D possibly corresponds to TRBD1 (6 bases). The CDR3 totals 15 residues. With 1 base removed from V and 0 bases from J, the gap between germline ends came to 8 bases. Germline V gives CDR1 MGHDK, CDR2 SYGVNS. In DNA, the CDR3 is TGTGCCAGCAGTGAATCAGGGGACAGCACAGATACGCAGTATTTT. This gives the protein CASSESGDSTDTQYF. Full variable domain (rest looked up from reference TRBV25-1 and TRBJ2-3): EADIYQTPRYLVIGTGKKITLECSQTMGHDKMYWYQQDPGMELHLIHYSYGVNSTEKGDLSSESTVSRIRTEHFPLTLESARPSHTSQYLCASSESGDSTDTQYFGPGTRLTVL.

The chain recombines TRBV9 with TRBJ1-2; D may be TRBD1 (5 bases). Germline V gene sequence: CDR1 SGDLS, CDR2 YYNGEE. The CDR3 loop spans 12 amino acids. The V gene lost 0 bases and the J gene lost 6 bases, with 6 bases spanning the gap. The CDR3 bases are TGTGCCAGCAGCGTAGAAGGGGATGGCTACACCTTC. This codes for CASSVEGDGYTF.

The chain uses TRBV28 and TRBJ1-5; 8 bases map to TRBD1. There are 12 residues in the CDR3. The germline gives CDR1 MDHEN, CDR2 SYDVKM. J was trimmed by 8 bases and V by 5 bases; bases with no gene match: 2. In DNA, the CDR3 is TGTGCCAGCAGTACACAGGGGGAGCCCCAGCATTTT. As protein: CASSTQGEPQHF.

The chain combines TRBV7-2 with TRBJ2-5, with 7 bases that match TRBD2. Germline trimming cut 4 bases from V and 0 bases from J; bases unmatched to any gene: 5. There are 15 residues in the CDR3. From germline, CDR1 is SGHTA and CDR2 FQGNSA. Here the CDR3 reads CASSSGRRYQETQYF. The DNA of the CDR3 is TGTGCCAGCAGCTCCGGGAGGAGGTACCAAGAGACCCAGTACTTC.

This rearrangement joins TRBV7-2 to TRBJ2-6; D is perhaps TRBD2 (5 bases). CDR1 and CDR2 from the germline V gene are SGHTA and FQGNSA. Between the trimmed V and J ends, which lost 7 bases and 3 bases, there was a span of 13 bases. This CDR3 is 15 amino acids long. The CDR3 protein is CASTPGEDGANVLTF. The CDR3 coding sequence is TGTGCCAGCACCCCCGGGGAAGATGGGGCCAACGTCCTGACTTTC.

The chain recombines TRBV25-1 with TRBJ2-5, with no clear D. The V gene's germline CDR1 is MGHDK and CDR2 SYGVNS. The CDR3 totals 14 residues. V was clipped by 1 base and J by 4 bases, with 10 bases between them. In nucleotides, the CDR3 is TGTGCCAGCAGTGAATTTAGGCCGGGAGAGACCCAGTACTTC. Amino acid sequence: CASSEFRPGETQYF.

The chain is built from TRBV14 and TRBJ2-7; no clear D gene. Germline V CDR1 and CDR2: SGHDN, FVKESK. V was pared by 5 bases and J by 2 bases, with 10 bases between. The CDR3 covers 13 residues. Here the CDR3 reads CASSDTLTYEQYF. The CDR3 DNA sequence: TGTGCCAGCAGCGACACCTTAACCTACGAGCAGTACTTC.

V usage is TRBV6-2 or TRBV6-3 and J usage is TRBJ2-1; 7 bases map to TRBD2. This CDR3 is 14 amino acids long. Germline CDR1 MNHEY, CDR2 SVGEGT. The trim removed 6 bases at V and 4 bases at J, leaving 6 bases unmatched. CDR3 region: CASSGGTPYNEQFF. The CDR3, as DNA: TGTGCCAGCAGCGGGGGGACGCCTTACAATGAGCAGTTCTTC.